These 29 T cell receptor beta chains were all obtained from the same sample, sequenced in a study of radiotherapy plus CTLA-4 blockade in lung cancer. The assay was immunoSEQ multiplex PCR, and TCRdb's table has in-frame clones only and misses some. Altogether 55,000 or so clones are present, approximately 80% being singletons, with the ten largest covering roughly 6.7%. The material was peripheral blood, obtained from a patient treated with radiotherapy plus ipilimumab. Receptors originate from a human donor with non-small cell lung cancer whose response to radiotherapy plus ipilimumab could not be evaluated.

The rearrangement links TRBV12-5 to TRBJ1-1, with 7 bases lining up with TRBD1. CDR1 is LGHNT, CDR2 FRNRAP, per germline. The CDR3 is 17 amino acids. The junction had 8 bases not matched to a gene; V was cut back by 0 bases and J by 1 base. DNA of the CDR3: TGTGCTAGTGGTTTGGTATGGGGACAGACCCAGAACACTGAAGCTTTCTTT. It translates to CASGLVWGQTQNTEAFF.

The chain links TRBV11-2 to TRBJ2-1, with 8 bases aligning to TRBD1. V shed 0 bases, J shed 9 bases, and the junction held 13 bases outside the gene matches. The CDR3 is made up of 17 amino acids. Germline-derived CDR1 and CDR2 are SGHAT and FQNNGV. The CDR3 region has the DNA TGTGCCAGCAGCTTAGAGGACGGGACAGGATGGTTTAGTGAGCAGTTCTTC. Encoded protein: CASSLEDGTGWFSEQFF.

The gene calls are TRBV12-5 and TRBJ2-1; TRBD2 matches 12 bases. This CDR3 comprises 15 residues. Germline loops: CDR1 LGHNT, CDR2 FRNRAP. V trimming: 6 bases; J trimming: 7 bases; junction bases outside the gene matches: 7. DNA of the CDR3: TGTGCTAGTGGGCTAGCGGGGGGGCTAGGAAATGAGCAGTTCTTC. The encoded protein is CASGLAGGLGNEQFF.

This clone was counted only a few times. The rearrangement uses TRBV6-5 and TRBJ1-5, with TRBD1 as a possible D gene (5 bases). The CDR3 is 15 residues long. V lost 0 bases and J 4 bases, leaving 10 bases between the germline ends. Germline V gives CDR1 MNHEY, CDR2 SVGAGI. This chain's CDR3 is CASSYSWGENQPQHF. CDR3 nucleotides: TGTGCCAGCAGTTACTCCTGGGGGGAGAATCAGCCCCAGCATTTT.

The CDR3 is CAWSPQDEAFF. In DNA form, the CDR3 reads TGTGCCTGGAGTCCCCAGGATGAAGCTTTCTTT. V is TRBV30 and J is TRBJ1-1; D remains unclear. V lost 2 bases and J lost 7, with 8 bases in between. Germline V gene data show CDR1 as GTSNPN and CDR2 as SVGIG (reference sequence). The CDR3 is made up of 11 amino acids.

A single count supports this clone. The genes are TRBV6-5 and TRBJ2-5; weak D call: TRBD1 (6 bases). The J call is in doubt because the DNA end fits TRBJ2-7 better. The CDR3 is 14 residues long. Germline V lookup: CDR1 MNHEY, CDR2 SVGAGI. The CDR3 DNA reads TGTGCCAGCAGCCCGGGACAAGTAGTATACGAGCAGTACTTC. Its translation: CASSPGQVVYEQYF.

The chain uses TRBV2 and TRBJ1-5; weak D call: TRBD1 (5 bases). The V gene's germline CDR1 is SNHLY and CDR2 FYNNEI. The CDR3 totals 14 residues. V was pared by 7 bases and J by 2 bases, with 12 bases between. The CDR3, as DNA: TGTGCCAGCATGAAGGGGAGGGGCAATCAGCCCCAGCATTTT. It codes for CASMKGRGNQPQHF. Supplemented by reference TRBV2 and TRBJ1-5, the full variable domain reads EPEVTQTPSHQVTQMGQEVILRCVPISNHLYFYWYRQILGQKVEFLVSFYNNEISEKSEIFDDQFSVERPDGSNFTLKIRSTKLEDSAMYFCASMKGRGNQPQHFGDGTRLSIL.

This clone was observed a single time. CDR3 loop: CASSGTGGYEQYF. DNA for the CDR3: TGCGCCAGCAGCGGGACAGGGGGCTACGAGCAGTACTTC. The chain joins TRBV5-1 to TRBJ2-7; 11 nucleotides agree with TRBD1. V shed 4 bases and J 3 bases; nucleotides not matched to a gene: 0. Germline V gene sequence: CDR1 SGHRS, CDR2 YFSETQ. There are 13 residues in the CDR3.

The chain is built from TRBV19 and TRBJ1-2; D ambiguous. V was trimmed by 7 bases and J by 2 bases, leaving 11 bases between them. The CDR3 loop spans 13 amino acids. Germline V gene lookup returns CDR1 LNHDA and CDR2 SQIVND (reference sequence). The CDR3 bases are TGTGCCAGTACTAGCAGTCAGAACTATGGCTACACCTTC. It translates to CASTSSQNYGYTF.

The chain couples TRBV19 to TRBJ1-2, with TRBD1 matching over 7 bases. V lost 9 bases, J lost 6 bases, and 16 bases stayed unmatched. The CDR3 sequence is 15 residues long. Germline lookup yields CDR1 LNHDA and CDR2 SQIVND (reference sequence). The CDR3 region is CASLPQAGTENGYTF. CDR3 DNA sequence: TGTGCCAGCCTGCCCCAAGCCGGGACAGAAAATGGCTACACCTTC.

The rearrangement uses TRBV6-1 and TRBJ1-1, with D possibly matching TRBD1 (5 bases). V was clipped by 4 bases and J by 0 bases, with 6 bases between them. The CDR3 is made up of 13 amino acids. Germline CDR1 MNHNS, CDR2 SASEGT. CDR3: CASSGQMNTEAFF. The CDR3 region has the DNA TGTGCCAGCAGTGGACAGATGAACACTGAAGCTTTCTTT.

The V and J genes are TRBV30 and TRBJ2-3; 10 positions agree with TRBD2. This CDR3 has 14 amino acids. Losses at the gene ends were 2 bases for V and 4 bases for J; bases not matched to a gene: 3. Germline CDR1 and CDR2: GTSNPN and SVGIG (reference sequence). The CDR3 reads CAWSPTSGPDTQYF. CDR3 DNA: TGTGCCTGGAGTCCGACTAGCGGGCCAGATACGCAGTATTTT.

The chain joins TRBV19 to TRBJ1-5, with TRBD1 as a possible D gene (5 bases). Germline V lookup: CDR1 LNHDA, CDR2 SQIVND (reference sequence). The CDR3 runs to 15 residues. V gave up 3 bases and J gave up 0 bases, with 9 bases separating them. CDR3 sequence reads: CASSISGLSNQPQHF. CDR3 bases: TGTGCCAGTAGTATCTCAGGGCTTAGCAATCAGCCCCAGCATTTT.

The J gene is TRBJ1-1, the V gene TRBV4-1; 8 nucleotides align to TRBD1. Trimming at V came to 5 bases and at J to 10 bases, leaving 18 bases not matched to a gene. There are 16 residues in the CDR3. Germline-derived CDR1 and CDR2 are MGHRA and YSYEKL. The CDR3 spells CASSDAGGLKTHGAFF. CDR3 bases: TGCGCCAGCAGCGACGCAGGGGGCCTAAAGACCCATGGAGCTTTCTTT.

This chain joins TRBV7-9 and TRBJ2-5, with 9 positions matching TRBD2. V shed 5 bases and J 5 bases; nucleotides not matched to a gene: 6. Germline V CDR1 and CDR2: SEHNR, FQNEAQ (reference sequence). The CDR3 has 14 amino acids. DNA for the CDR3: TGTGCCAGCAGCCGTAGCGGGGGCTGGGAGACCCAGTACTTC. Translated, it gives CASSRSGGWETQYF.

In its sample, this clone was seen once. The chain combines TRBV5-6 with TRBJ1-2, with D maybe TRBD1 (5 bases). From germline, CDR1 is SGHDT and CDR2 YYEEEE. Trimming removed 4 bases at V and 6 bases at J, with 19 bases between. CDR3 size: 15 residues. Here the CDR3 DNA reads TGTGCCAGCAGCCGAAGGGGTGGGGAACGAAATGGCTACACCTTC. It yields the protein CASSRRGGERNGYTF.

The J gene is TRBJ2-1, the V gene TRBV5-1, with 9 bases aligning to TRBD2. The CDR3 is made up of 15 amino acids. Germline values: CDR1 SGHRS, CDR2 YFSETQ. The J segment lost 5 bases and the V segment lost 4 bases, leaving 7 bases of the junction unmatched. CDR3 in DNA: TGCGCCAGCAGCATATTAGCGGGAGTAAACAATGAGCAGTTCTTC. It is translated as CASSILAGVNNEQFF.

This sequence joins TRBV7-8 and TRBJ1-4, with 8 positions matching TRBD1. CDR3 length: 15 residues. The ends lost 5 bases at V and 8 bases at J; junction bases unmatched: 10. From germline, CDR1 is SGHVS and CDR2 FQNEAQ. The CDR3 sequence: CASSHLQGVGEKLFF. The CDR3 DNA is TGTGCCAGCAGCCACCTACAGGGGGTAGGGGAAAAACTGTTTTTT.

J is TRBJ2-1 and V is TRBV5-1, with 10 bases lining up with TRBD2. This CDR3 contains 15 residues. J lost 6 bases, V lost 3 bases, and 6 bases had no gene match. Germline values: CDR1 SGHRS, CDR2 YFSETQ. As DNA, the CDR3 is TGCGCCAGCAGCTACCTAGCGGGAGCTAGCAATGAGCAGTTCTTC. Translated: CASSYLAGASNEQFF.

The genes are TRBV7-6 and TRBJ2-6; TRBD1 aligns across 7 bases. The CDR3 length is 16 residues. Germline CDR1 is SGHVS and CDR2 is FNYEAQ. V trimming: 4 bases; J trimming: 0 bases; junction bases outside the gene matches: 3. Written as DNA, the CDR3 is TGTGCCAGCAGCTGGGACAGCTACTCTGGGGCCAACGTCCTGACTTTC. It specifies CASSWDSYSGANVLTF.

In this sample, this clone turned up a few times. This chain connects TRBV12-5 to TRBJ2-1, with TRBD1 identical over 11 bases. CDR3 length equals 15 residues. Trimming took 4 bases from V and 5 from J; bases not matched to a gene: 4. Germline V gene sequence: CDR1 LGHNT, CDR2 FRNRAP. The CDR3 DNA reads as TGTGCTAGTGGTTCCGGGACAGGGGGAAACAATGAGCAGTTCTTC. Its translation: CASGSGTGGNNEQFF.

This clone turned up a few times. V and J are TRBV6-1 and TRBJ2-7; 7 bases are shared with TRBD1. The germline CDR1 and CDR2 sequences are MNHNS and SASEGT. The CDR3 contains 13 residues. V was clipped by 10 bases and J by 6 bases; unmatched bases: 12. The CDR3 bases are TGTGCCACGTGCCGGGACAGCCAAGGCGAGCAGTACTTC. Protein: CATCRDSQGEQYF.

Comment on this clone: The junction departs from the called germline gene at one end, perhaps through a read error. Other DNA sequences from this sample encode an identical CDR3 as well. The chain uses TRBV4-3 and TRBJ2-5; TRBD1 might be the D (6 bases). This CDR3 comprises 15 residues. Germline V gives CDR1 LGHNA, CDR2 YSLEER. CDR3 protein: CASSQDTGSQETQYF. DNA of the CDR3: TGCGCTAGCAGCCAAGATACAGGGTCCCAAGAGACCCAGTACTTC.

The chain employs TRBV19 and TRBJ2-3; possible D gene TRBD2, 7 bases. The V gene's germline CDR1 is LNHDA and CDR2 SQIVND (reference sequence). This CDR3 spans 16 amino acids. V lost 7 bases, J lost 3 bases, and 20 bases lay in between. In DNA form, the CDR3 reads TGTGCCAGTAACCCACAGGGCCGGGGGGCAACAGATACGCAGTATTTT. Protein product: CASNPQGRGATDTQYF. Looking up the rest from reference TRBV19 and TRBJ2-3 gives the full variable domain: DGGITQSPKYLFRKEGQNVTLSCEQNLNHDAMYWYRQDPGQGLRLIYYSQIVNDFQKGDIAEGYSVSREKKESFPLTVTSAQKNPTAFYLCASNPQGRGATDTQYFGPGTRLTVL.

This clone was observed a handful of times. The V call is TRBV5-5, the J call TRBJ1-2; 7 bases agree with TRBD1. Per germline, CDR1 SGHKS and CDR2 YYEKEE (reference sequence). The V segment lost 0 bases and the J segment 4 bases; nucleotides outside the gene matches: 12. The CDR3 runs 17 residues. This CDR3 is CASSLGVVETGIYGYTF. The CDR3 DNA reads TGTGCCAGCAGCTTGGGGGTAGTTGAGACAGGGATCTATGGCTACACCTTC.

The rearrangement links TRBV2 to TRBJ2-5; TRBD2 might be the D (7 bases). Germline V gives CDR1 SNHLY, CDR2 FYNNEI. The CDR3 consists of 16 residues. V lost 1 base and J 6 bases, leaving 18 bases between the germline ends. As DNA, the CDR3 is TGTGCCAGCAGTGAAGATGGACTAGGGGGTCGGCAGACCCAGTACTTC. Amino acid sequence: CASSEDGLGGRQTQYF.

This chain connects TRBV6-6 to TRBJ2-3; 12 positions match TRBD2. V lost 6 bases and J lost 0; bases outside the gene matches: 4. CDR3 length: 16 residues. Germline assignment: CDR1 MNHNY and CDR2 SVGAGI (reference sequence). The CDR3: CASRGGTSGSTDTQYF. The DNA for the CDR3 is TGTGCCAGCAGGGGTGGGACTAGCGGGAGCACAGATACGCAGTATTTT.

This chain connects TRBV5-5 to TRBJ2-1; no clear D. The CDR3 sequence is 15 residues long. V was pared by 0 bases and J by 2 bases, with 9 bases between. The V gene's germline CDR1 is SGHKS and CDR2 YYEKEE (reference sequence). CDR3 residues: CASSLELSTYNEQFF. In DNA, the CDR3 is TGTGCCAGCAGCTTGGAACTCTCCACCTACAATGAGCAGTTCTTC.

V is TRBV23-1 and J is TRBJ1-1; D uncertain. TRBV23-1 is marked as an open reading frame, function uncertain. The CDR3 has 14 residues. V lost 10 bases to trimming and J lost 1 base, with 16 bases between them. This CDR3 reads CATTPYFSNTEAFF. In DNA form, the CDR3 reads TGCGCCACCACTCCCTATTTCTCGAACACTGAAGCTTTCTTT.